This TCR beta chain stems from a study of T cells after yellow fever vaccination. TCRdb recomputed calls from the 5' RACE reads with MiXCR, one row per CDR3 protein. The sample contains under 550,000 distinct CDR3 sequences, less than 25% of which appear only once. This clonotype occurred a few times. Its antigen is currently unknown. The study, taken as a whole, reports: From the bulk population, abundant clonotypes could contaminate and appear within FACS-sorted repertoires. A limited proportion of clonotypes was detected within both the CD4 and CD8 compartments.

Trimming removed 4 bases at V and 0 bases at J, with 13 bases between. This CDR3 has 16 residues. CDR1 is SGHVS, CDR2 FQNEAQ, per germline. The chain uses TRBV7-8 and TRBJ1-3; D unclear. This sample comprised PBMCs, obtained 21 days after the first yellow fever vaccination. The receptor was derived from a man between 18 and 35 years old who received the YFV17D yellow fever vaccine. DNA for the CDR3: TGTGCCAGCAGCTCAAGCGGGCGCCGCTCTGGAAACACCATATATTTT. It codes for CASSSSGRRSGNTIYF.